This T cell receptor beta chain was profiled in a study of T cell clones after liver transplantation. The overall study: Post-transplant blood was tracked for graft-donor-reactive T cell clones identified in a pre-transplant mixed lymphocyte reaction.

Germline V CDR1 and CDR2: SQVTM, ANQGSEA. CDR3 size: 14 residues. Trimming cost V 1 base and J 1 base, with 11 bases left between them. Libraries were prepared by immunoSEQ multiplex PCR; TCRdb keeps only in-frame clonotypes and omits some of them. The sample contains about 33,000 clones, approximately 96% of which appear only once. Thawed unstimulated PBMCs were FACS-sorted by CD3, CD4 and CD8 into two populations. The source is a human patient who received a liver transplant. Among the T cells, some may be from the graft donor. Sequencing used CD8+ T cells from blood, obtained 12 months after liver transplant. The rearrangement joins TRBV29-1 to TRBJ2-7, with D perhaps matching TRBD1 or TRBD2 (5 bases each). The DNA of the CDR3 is TGCAGCGTTGAAGGGGACGGTCATTCCTACGAGCAGTACTTC. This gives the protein CSVEGDGHSYEQYF.